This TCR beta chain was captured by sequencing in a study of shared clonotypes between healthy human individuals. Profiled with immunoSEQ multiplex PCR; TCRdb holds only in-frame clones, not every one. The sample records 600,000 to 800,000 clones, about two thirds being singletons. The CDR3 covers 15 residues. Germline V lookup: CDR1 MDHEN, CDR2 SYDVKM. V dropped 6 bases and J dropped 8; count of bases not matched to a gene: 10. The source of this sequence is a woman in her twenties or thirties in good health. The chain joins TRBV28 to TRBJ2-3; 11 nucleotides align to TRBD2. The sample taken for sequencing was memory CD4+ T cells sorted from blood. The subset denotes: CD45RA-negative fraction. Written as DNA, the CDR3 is TGTGCCAGCAGACGTAGCGGGAGGGTCCCCGGTACGCAGTATTTT. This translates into CASRRSGRVPGTQYF.